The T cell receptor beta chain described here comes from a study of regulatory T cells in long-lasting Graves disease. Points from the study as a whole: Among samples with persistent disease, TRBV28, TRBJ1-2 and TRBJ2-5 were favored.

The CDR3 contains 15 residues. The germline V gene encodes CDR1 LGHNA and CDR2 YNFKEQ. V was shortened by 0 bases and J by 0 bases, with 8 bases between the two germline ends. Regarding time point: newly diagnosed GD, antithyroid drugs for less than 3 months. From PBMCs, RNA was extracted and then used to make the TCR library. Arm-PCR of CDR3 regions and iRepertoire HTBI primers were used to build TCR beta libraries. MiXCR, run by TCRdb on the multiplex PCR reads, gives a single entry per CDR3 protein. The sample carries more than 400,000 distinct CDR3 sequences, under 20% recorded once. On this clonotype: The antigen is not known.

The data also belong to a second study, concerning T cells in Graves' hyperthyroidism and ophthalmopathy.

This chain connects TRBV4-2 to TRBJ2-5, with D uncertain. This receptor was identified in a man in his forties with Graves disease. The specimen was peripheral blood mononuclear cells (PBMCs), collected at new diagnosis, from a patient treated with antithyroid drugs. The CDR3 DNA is TGTGCCAGCAGCCAAGATCCGAGTAACCAAGAGACCCAGTACTTC. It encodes CASSQDPSNQETQYF.